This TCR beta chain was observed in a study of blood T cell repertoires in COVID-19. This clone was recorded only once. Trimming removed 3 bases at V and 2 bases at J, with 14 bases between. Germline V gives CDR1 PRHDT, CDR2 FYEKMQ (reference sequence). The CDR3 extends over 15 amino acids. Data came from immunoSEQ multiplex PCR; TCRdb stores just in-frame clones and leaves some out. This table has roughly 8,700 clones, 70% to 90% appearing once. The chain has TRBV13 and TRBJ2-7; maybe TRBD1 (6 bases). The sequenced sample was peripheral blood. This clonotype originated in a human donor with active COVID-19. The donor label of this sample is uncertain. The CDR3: CASSFPQGTTYEQYF. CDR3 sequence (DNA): TGTGCCAGCAGCTTCCCGCAGGGGACAACCTACGAGCAGTACTTC.